One and the same sample provided the 4 T cell receptor beta chains below, sequenced in a study of shared clonotypes between healthy human individuals. Using immunoSEQ multiplex PCR, the repertoire was profiled, and TCRdb retains in-frame clones only, with some absent. Here the sample spans about 2 million clones, 85% to 95% being singletons. Sequenced: naive CD4+ T cells sorted from blood. Stated subset: CD45RA+ positively selected. Receptor source: a man between 18 and 35 years old in good health.

The chain recombines TRBV11-2 with TRBJ1-2; 9 bases align to TRBD1. This CDR3 has 16 residues. The germline V gene has CDR1 SGHAT and CDR2 FQNNGV. The V gene end was trimmed by 5 bases and the J gene end by 5 bases; junction bases not matched to a gene: 12. The CDR3 sequence: CASSQGQGRPGYGYTF. In nucleotides, the CDR3 is TGTGCCAGCAGCCAAGGACAGGGGCGACCGGGATATGGCTACACCTTC.

The chain couples TRBV6-1 to TRBJ1-5; no firm D call. The CDR3 has 13 residues. Germline V gives CDR1 MNHNS, CDR2 SASEGT. V was cut by 6 bases and J by 9 bases, with 15 bases left in between. CDR3 amino acids: CASSRVSQLPQHF. CDR3 DNA: TGTGCCAGCAGCCGCGTGTCCCAGTTGCCCCAGCATTTT.

V usage is TRBV5-1 and J usage is TRBJ2-7, with TRBD1 matching over 7 bases. The germline V gene encodes CDR1 SGHRS and CDR2 YFSETQ. Trimming took 5 bases from V and 1 from J; bases not matched to a gene: 9. This CDR3 region has 15 residues. The CDR3 spells CASSGQADSSYEQYF. The CDR3 region has the DNA TGCGCCAGCAGTGGACAGGCGGACTCTTCCTACGAGCAGTACTTC.

The V call is TRBV5-6, the J call TRBJ1-1, with no clear D. Trimming pared 0 bases from V and 7 bases from J, leaving 7 bases between. CDR1 SGHDT and CDR2 YYEEEE come from the germline V gene. This CDR3 has 12 amino acids. CDR3 sequence reads: CASSLVNLEAFF. CDR3 coding DNA: TGTGCCAGCAGCTTGGTAAACCTTGAAGCTTTCTTT.